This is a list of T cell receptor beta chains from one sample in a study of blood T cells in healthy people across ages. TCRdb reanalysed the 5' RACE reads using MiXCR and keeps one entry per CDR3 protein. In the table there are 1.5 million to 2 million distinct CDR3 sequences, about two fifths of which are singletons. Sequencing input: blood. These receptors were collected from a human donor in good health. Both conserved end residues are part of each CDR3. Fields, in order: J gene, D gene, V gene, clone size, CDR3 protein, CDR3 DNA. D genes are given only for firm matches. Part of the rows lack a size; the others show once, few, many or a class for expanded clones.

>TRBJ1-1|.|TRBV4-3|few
CASSRRRPSNTEAFF
TGCGCCAGCAGCCGACGACGCCCTTCGAACACTGAAGCTTTCTTT
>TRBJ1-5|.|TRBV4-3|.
CASSLKRTANQPQHF
TGCGCCAGCAGCCTAAAAAGGACTGCCAATCAGCCCCAGCATTTT
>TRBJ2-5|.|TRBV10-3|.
CAISAAGIQETQYF
TGTGCCATCAGTGCGGCTGGCATCCAAGAGACCCAGTACTTC
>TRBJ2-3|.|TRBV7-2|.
CASSLKAGNTDTQYF
TGTGCCAGCAGCTTAAAGGCGGGGAACACAGATACGCAGTATTTT
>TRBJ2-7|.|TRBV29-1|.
CSVDIRRGREQYF
TGCAGCGTTGATATCCGTCGAGGTCGCGAGCAGTACTTC
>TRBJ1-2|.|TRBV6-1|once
CASTADNYGYTF
TGTGCCAGCACTGCAGATAACTATGGCTACACCTTC
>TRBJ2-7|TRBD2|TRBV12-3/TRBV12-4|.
CASSLSRDYYEQYF
TGTGCCAGCAGTTTATCCCGGGACTACTACGAGCAGTACTTC
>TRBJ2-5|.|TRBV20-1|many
CSALSMGGETQYF
TGCAGTGCTCTTTCTATGGGCGGGGAGACCCAGTACTTC
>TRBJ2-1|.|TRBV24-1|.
CATSGFRAIGINNEQFF
TGTGCCACCAGTGGTTTCCGGGCTATCGGAATAAACAATGAGCAGTTCTTC
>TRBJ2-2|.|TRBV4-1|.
CASSQEGGGWSTGELFF
TGCGCCAGCAGCCAAGAGGGAGGGGGCTGGAGCACCGGGGAGCTGTTTTTT
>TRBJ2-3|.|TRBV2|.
CVSRAQYKQYF
TGTGTCAGCAGGGCGCAATATAAGCAGTATTTT
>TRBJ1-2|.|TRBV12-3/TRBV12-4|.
CASSQGAGEANYGYTF
TGTGCCAGCAGCCAAGGGGCAGGAGAGGCCAACTATGGCTACACCTTC
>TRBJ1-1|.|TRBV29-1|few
CSVEGILAAEAFF
TGCAGCGTTGAGGGGATTTTGGCGGCTGAAGCTTTCTTT
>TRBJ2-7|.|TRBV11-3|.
CTSSLDDLVSSYEQYF
TGTACCAGCAGCTTAGACGACCTGGTCAGCTCCTACGAGCAGTACTTC
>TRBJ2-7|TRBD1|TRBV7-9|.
CASSFGQDRYEQYF
TGTGCCAGCAGCTTCGGACAGGACAGATACGAGCAGTACTTC
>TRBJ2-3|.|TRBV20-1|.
CSARDRARGNRGDTQYF
TGCAGTGCTAGAGATAGGGCCCGGGGAAACCGGGGAGATACGCAGTATTTT
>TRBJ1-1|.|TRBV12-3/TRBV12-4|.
CASSSSHRVDTEAFF
TGTGCCAGCAGTTCCTCGCACAGGGTGGACACTGAAGCTTTCTTT
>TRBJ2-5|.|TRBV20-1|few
CSAPRPGGQETQYF
TGCAGTGCTCCTCGTCCGGGTGGACAAGAGACCCAGTACTTC
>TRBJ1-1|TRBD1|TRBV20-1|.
CSARIGSGGITEAFF
TGCAGTGCTAGAATTGGTTCAGGGGGGATCACTGAAGCTTTCTTT
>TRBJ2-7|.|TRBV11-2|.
CASSWIGGQLIYEQYF
TGTGCCAGCAGCTGGATTGGAGGACAGCTTATCTACGAGCAGTACTTC